Listed here are 8 T cell receptor beta chains from one sample, sequenced in a study of regulatory T cells in long-lasting Graves disease. Arm-PCR of CDR3 regions and iRepertoire HTBI primers were the basis on which TCR beta libraries were built. TCRdb fed the multiplex PCR reads into MiXCR, producing one record per CDR3 protein. The sample holds roughly 400,000 distinct CDR3 sequences, around 23% seen once. The time point: persistent/refractory GD, antithyroid drugs over 5 years with positive TRAb. The TCR library was made from RNA that had been extracted from PBMCs in TRIzol. The source material was peripheral blood mononuclear cells (PBMCs), sampled when the disease was refractory, from a patient treated with antithyroid drugs. The receptors derive from a female donor with Graves disease.

This clonotype appeared many times. V usage is TRBV28 and J usage is TRBJ2-7; TRBD2 matches 14 bases. The V segment lost 5 bases and the J segment 3 bases; nucleotides outside the gene matches: 3. Germline CDR1 and CDR2: MDHEN and SYDVKM. This CDR3 contains 15 residues. Here the CDR3 reads CASSQGLAGVYEQYF. The CDR3 bases are TGTGCCAGCAGTCAGGGACTAGCGGGAGTCTACGAGCAGTACTTC.

The chain uses TRBV7-9 and TRBJ2-7; 8 nucleotides agree with TRBD1. V lost 5 bases to trimming and J lost 3 bases; unmatched junction nucleotides: 15. The CDR3 sequence is 17 residues long. The germline gives CDR1 SEHNR, CDR2 FQNEAQ (reference sequence). In nucleotides, the CDR3 is TGTGCCAGCAGCCGACAGGGGTACGGCCCTAGGATCTACGAGCAGTACTTC. Amino acids: CASSRQGYGPRIYEQYF.

Many counts were recorded for this clonotype. The rearrangement joins TRBV28 to TRBJ2-7; a weak D match, TRBD1 (6 bases). The CDR3 runs 15 residues. The V and J ends lost 10 bases and 6 bases respectively, with 25 bases between them. From germline, CDR1 is MDHEN and CDR2 SYDVKM. The CDR3 bases are TGTGCCACCCGCCTCGGGGACACCATCTTTGGCGAGCAGTACTTC. Its translation: CATRLGDTIFGEQYF.

In this sample, this clonotype turned up many times. The chain carries TRBV12-3 or TRBV12-4 and TRBJ2-1; 10 bases line up with TRBD2. The trim removed 9 bases at V and 0 bases at J, leaving 5 bases unmatched. The CDR3 sequence is 15 residues long. The CDR3 nucleotides are TGTGCCAGTTCTAGCGGGAGTAGCTCCTACAATGAGCAGTTCTTC. Translating it yields CASSSGSSSYNEQFF.

This clonotype was picked up many times. CDR3: CAWSVGQRLANYGYTF. The CDR3 DNA reads TGTGCCTGGAGTGTGGGACAGCGACTAGCTAACTATGGCTACACCTTC. The chain carries TRBV30 and TRBJ1-2; TRBD1 aligns across 7 bases. This CDR3 is 16 amino acids long. The V gene's germline CDR1 is GTSNPN and CDR2 SVGIG (reference sequence). V gave up 0 bases and J gave up 0 bases; unmatched junction bases: 7.

The V and J genes are TRBV19 and TRBJ2-7, with a weak D call TRBD2 (6 bases). This CDR3 has 14 amino acids. V lost 6 bases, J lost 6 bases, and 18 bases lay in between. CDR1 is LNHDA, CDR2 SQIVND, per germline (reference sequence). Here the CDR3 DNA reads TGTGCCAGTAGCCGGGTGTCGGGAGCGTCCGAGCAGTACTTC. Translation gives CASSRVSGASEQYF. Using reference TRBV19 and TRBJ2-7 for the parts outside the CDR3, the full variable domain is DGGITQSPKYLFRKEGQNVTLSCEQNLNHDAMYWYRQDPGQGLRLIYYSQIVNDFQKGDIAEGYSVSREKKESFPLTVTSAQKNPTAFYLCASSRVSGASEQYFGPGTRLTVT.

This clonotype was seen many times. The DNA of the CDR3 is TGTGCCAGCAGTTCCTTATTAAATTCAGGAGATGGCTACACCTTC. Amino acids: CASSSLLNSGDGYTF. The chain couples TRBV28 to TRBJ1-2; no reliable D call. Trimming removed 4 bases from V and 6 bases from J, with 18 bases in between. Germline loops: CDR1 MDHEN, CDR2 SYDVKM. The CDR3 contains 15 residues.

The chain's CDR3 is CALMDQSGGEQYF. Here the CDR3 DNA reads TGTGCCCTCATGGACCAGAGTGGGGGCGAGCAGTACTTC. V usage is TRBV6-4 and J usage is TRBJ2-7, with D perhaps being TRBD1 or TRBD2 (5 bases each). The length of the CDR3 is 13 residues. Per germline, CDR1 MRHNA and CDR2 SNTAGT. Between the trimmed V and J ends, which lost 11 bases and 6 bases, there was a span of 20 bases.